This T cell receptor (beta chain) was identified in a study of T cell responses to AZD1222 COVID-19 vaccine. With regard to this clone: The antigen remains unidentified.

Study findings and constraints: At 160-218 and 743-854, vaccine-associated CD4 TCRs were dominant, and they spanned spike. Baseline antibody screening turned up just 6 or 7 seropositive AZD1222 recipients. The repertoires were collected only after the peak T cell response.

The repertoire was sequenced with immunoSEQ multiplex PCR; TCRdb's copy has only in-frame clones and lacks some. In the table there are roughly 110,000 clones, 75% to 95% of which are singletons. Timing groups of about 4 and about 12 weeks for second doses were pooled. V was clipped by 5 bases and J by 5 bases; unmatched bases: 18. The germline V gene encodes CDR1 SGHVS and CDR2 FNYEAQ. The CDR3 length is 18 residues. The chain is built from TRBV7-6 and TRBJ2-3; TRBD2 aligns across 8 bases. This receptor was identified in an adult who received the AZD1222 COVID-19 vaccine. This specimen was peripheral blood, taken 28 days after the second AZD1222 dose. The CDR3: CASSERVGEREIVDTQYF. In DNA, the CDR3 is TGTGCCAGCAGCGAGCGGGTTGGGGAGCGGGAGATTGTAGATACGCAGTATTTT. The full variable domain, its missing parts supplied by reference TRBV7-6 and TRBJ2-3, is GAGVSQSPRYKVTKRGQDVALRCDPISGHVSLYWYRQALGQGPEFLTYFNYEAQQDKSGLPNDRFSAERPEGSISTLTIQRTEQRDSAMYRCASSERVGEREIVDTQYFGPGTRLTVL.